This T cell receptor (beta chain) was recorded in a study of cytomegalovirus exposure and HLA in healthy donors. Findings and caveats of the study: The productive fraction for most TCR beta V segments was about 87% or about 30% in an earlier analysis. Rare TCR sequences dominated, though some public TCRs recurred in many donors.

The PCR used 60 Vbeta and 13 Jbeta primers. The assay was immunoSEQ multiplex PCR, and TCRdb's table has in-frame clones only and misses some. The sample contains about 130,000 clones, around four fifths of which appear only once. Samples came from healthy bone marrow donors. With regard to this clone: Its cognate antigen is unknown.

The sample was PBMCs. This sequence originates from a young man in good health and CMV-seronegative.

The CDR3 nucleotides are TGTGCCAGCAGCCCCCGGGACAGGGACTACACTGAAGCTTTCTTT. Translated: CASSPRDRDYTEAFF. The chain carries TRBV14 and TRBJ1-1, with 9 bases matching TRBD1. Trimming cost V 4 bases and J 3 bases; bases outside gene matches: 6. The germline gives CDR1 SGHDN, CDR2 FVKESK. The CDR3 sequence is 15 residues long.